Listed here are 2 T cell receptor beta chains from one sample, sequenced in a study of CD8+ T cells in alopecia areata (dated by TCRdb to 2016 to 2018). Libraries came from the immunoSEQ multiplex PCR assay. RNA was extracted from all samples and reverse transcribed into cDNA as template for TCR sequencing. TCRdb re-hosts the immuneACCESS table, in-frame sequences only. Its copies lack some clones; in the studies checked, an unresolved V gene accounts for under half of them, and the cause for the rest is not known. The sample includes roughly 110,000 clones, with less than 70% observed a single time. 3% to 3.5% of the sample rests with the top ten. The sample's time point label, decoded: less than 30 weeks on oral tofacitinib. Reading the label with the study, this specimen's treatment or condition is: oral pan-JAK inhibitor, 5-10 mg twice daily. The sequencing used CD4+ T cells sorted from blood, collected at week 24, from a patient treated with tofacitinib. These receptors were collected from a human donor with alopecia areata.

This clone occurred a few times. The chain combines TRBV10-3 with TRBJ1-4; tentatively, D is TRBD1 (6 bases). The V end was cut by 0 bases, the J end by 6 bases, with 11 bases between. The CDR3 totals 15 residues. The V gene's germline CDR1 is ENHRY and CDR2 SYGVKD. In DNA, the CDR3 is TGTGCCATCAGTGAGTCGAAGGGGGGAGATGAAAAACTGTTTTTT. It encodes CAISESKGGDEKLFF.

The V gene is TRBV7-8, the J gene TRBJ1-6; unclear D gene. Trimming took 1 base from V and 6 from J, leaving 16 bases between them. From germline, CDR1 is SGHVS and CDR2 FQNEAQ. The CDR3 totals 17 residues. CDR3 in amino acids: CASSLVPPVLSNSPLHF. The DNA for the CDR3 is TGTGCCAGCAGCTTAGTCCCCCCAGTACTCTCTAATTCACCCCTCCACTTT.